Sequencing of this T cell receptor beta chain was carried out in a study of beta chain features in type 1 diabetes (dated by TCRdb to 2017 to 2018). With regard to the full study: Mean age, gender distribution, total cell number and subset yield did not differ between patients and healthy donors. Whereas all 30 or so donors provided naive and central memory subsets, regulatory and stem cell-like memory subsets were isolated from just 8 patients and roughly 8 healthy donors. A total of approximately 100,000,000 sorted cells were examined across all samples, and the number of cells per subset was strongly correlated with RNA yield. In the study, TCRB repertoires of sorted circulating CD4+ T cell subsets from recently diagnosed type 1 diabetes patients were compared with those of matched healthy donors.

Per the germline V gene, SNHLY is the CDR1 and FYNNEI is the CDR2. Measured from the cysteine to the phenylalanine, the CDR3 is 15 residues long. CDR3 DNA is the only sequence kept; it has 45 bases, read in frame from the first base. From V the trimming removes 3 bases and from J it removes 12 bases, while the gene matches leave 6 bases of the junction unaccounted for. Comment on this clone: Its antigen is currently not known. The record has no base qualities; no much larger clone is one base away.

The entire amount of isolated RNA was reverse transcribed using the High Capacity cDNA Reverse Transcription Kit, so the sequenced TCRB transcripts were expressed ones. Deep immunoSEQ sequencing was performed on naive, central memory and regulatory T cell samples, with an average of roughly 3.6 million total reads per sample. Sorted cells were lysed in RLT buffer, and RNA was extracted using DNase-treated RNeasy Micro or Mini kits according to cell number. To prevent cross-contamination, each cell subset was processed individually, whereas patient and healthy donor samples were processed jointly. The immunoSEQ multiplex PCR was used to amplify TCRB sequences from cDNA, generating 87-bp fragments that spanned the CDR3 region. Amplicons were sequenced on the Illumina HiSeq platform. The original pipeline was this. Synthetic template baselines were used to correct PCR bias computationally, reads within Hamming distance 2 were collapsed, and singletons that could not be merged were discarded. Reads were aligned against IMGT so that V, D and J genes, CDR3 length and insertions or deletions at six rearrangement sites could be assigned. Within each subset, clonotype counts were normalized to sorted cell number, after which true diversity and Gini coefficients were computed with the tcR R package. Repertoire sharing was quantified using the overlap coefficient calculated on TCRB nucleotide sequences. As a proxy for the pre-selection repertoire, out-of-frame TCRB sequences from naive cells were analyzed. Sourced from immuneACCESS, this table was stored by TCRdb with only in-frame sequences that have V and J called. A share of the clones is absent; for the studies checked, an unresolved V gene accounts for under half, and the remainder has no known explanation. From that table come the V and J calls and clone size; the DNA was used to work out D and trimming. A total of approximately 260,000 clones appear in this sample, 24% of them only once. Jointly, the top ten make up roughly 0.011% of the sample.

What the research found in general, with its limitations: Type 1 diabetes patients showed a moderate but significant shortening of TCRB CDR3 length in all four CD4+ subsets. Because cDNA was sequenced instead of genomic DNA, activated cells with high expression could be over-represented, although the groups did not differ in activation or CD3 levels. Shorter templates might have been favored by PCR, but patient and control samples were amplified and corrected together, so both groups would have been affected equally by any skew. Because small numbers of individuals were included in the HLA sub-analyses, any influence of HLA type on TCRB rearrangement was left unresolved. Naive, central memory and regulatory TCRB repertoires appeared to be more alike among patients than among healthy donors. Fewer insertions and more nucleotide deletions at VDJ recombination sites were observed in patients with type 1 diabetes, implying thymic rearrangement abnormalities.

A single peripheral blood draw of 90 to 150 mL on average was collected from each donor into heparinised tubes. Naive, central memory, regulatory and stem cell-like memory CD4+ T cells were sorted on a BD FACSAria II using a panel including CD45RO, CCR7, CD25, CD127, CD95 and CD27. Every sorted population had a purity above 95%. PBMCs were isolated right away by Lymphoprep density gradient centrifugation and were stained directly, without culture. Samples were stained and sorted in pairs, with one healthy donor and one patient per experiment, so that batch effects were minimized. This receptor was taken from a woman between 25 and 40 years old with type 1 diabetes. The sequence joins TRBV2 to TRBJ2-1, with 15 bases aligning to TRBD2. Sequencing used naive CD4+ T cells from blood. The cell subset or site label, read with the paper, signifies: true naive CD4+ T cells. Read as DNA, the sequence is TGTGCCAGCAGTGACGGACTAGCGGGGGGGAGAGGGCAGTTCTTC. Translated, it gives CASSDGLAGGRGQFF.